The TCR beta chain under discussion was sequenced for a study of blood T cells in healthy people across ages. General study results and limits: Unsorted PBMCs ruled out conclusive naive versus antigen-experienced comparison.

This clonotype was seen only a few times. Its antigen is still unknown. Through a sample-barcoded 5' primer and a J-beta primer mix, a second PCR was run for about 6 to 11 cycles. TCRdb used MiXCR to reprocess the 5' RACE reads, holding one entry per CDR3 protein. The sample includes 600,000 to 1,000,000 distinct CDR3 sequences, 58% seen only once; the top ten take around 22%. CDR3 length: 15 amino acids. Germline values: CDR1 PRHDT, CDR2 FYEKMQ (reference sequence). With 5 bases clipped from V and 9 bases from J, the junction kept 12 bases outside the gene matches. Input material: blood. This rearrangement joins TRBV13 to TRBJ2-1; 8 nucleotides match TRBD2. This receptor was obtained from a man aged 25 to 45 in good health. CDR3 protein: CASSLQAGDWGEQFF. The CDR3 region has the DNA TGTGCCAGCAGCCTGCAAGCGGGAGACTGGGGTGAGCAGTTCTTC.